These T cell receptor beta chains were read from a single sample in a study of stem cell transplantation in POMP-related autoinflammatory disease. Repertoires were generated with immunoSEQ multiplex PCR, while TCRdb's copy carries only in-frame clones and drops some. The table has approximately 11,000 clones, around nine tenths seen once. The specimen comprised CD8+ T cells from PBMCs, sampled before stem cell transplantation. Source of these receptors: a human donor with POMP-related autoinflammation and immune dysregulation (PRAID). Both conserved end residues are part of each CDR3. D genes are given only for firm matches. The size entry is marked missing in some rows and otherwise reads once, few, many or a size class.

d_gene	v_gene	abundance	j_gene	CDR3nt	CDR3aa
TRBD1	TRBV6-1	NA	TRBJ1-2	TGTGCCAGCAGTTCCGGACAGGGCTTTGCGGGTGGCTACACCTTC	CASSSGQGFAGGYTF
TRBD2	TRBV4-1	NA	TRBJ2-1	TGCGCCAGCAGCACCTCCCTAGCGGGGATGTCCAATGAGCAGTTCTTC	CASSTSLAGMSNEQFF
TRBD1	TRBV4-1	NA	TRBJ1-2	TGCGCCAGCAGCCAGATCGGGACAGGGACATATGGCTACACCTTC	CASSQIGTGTYGYTF
TRBD1	TRBV10-3	NA	TRBJ2-7	TGTGCCACTTCCGGGACAGGGAATTACGAGCAGTACTTC	CATSGTGNYEQYF
NA	TRBV4-1	few	TRBJ2-7	TGCGCCAGCAGCCAAGCCAGCGGCTCCTACGAGCAGTACTTC	CASSQASGSYEQYF
NA	TRBV27	NA	TRBJ1-2	TGTGCCAGCAGTTTGTCGCTTAACTATGGCTACACCTTC	CASSLSLNYGYTF
NA	TRBV9	few	TRBJ1-4	TGTGCCAGCAGCGTAGGGGCTAATGAAGAAAAACTGTTTTTT	CASSVGANEEKLFF
TRBD2	TRBV7-9	NA	TRBJ2-1	TGTGCCAGCGGAAGGACTAGCGGGTCAAATGAGCAGTTCTTC	CASGRTSGSNEQFF
NA	TRBV1	NA	TRBJ1-6	TGCACCAGCAGCCAACCTACTCGGGGGGAGGGAGATAATTCACCCCTCCACTTT	CTSSQPTRGEGDNSPLHF
NA	TRBV4-1	NA	TRBJ2-3	TGCGCCAGCAGCCTGACGGCGATTGGTCAGGGTCCAGATACGCAGTATTTT	CASSLTAIGQGPDTQYF
TRBD1	TRBV7-8	NA	TRBJ1-2	TGTGCCAGCAGCATCGACAGGGTTGGTAGCTATGGCTACACCTTC	CASSIDRVGSYGYTF
TRBD1	TRBV5-6	NA	TRBJ2-4	TGTGCCAGCAGCATATTGGGACAGGGGGCAGTGGTGAACATTCAGTACTTC	CASSILGQGAVVNIQYF
NA	TRBV19	NA	TRBJ1-4	TGTGCCAGTACCATGGATGGGCGGCCTAGGGAAAAACTGTTTTTT	CASTMDGRPREKLFF